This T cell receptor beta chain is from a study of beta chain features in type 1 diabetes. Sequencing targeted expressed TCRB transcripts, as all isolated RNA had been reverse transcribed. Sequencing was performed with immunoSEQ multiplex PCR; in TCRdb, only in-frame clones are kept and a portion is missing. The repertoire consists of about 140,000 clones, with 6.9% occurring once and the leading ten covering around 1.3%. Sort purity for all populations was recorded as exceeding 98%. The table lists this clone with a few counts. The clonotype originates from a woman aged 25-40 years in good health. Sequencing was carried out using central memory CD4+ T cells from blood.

The DNA of the CDR3 is TGTGCCAGCAGCTCTAGCGGGAACACCTACAATGAGCAGTTCTTC. Its translation: CASSSSGNTYNEQFF. The V and J genes are TRBV11-2 and TRBJ2-1; 9 bases map to TRBD2. Losses at the gene ends were 4 bases for V and 2 bases for J; bases not matched to a gene: 3. This CDR3 has 15 amino acids. Germline V CDR1 and CDR2: SGHAT, FQNNGV.